This is a list of T cell receptor beta chains from one sample in a study of technical replicates of blood from a handful of donors. Produced via immunoSEQ multiplex PCR; TCRdb's table is partial and in-frame only. The sample contains approximately 100,000 clones, roughly 95% of which appear only once. Material for sequencing was T cells isolated from PBMCs. The receptors here all came from a human donor in good health. Both conserved end residues are part of each CDR3. A D gene is named only where the DNA matches it firmly. Size is omitted from some rows. Given values are once, few, many or a class for expanded clones.

v_call,j_call,clone_size,d_call,cdr3_aa,cdr3_nt
TRBV28,TRBJ1-4,NA,TRBD1,CASSGQGGEKLFF,TGTGCCAGCAGCGGACAGGGCGGGGAAAAACTGTTTTTT
TRBV7-6,TRBJ1-6,NA,TRBD1,CASSWGTGGNSPLHF,TGTGCCAGCAGCTGGGGGACAGGGGGCAATTCACCCCTCCACTTT
TRBV15,TRBJ2-1,NA,NA,CATSRPTGTREQFF,TGTGCCACCAGCAGGCCTACTGGTACTCGGGAGCAGTTCTTC
TRBV27,TRBJ1-4,NA,NA,CASSFGGGEDGKLFF,TGTGCCAGCAGTTTCGGGGGGGGCGAAGATGGAAAACTGTTTTTT
TRBV30,TRBJ1-6,NA,NA,CAWGEDNSPLHF,TGTGCCTGGGGGGAGGATAATTCACCCCTCCACTTT
TRBV10-2,TRBJ2-1,NA,NA,CASRSHSSYNEQFF,TGCGCCAGCAGAAGTCACAGCTCCTACAATGAGCAGTTCTTC
TRBV5-6,TRBJ2-1,NA,NA,CASSLADSDEQFF,TGTGCCAGCAGCTTGGCAGACTCAGATGAGCAGTTCTTC
TRBV14,TRBJ2-7,NA,NA,CASSLLYEQYF,TGTGCCAGCAGCCTCCTCTACGAGCAGTACTTC
TRBV15,TRBJ2-3,NA,TRBD2,CATSRGGTDTQYF,TGTGCCACCAGCCGGGGGGGCACAGATACGCAGTATTTT
TRBV19,TRBJ2-3,NA,TRBD2,CASSMGTSRDTQYF,TGTGCCAGTAGTATGGGGACTAGCAGGGATACGCAGTATTTT
TRBV19,TRBJ1-2,NA,NA,CASGGSRGYGYTF,TGTGCCAGTGGGGGGAGCCGGGGGTATGGCTACACCTTC
TRBV28,TRBJ2-7,once,NA,CASSSGRGWGRSSSYEQYF,TGTGCCAGCAGCTCAGGGAGAGGTTGGGGGAGGTCTAGCTCCTACGAGCAGTACTTC
TRBV5-1,TRBJ1-2,NA,NA,CASSLAGEGYGYTF,TGCGCCAGCAGCTTGGCAGGGGAAGGCTATGGCTACACCTTC
TRBV6-1,TRBJ2-4,NA,NA,CASGRTAKNIQYF,TGTGCCAGCGGGAGGACAGCCAAAAACATTCAGTACTTC
TRBV30,TRBJ2-2,NA,TRBD2,CAWMGLAGTNTGELFF,TGTGCCTGGATGGGACTAGCGGGGACGAACACCGGGGAGCTGTTTTTT
TRBV27,TRBJ2-1,NA,TRBD2,CASGLAGDGEQFF,TGTGCCAGCGGACTAGCGGGAGATGGTGAGCAGTTCTTC
TRBV5-1,TRBJ1-1,NA,TRBD1,CASSPGQGNMNTEAFF,TGCGCCAGCAGCCCCGGACAGGGGAATATGAACACTGAAGCTTTCTTT
TRBV30,TRBJ2-1,NA,NA,CAWSHATGNEQFF,TGTGCCTGGAGCCATGCGACAGGCAATGAGCAGTTCTTC
TRBV7-8,TRBJ2-3,NA,NA,CAASGSRAADTQYF,TGTGCCGCTTCGGGGAGTAGAGCGGCAGATACGCAGTATTTT
TRBV4-1,TRBJ2-1,NA,TRBD2,CASNVAGGNNEQFF,TGCGCCAGCAACGTAGCGGGAGGGAACAATGAGCAGTTCTTC
TRBV9,TRBJ1-2,NA,TRBD1,CASSVWTGGGYTF,TGTGCCAGCAGCGTCTGGACAGGGGGAGGCTACACCTTC
TRBV2,TRBJ2-5,NA,TRBD1,CASSVSTGGYF,TGTGCCAGCAGTGTGTCGACAGGGGGGTACTTC